The T cell receptor beta chain under discussion was sequenced for a study of shared clonotypes between healthy human individuals. Overall study context: Per donor, CD8 memory used one plate, CD8 naive used two, CD4 memory used three and CD4 naive used three. The study, taken as a whole, reports: The study found about 5% of naive CD4 clonotypes shared across a handful of donors.

All the donors were Caucasian adults who lived in Nashville, Tennessee. The investigators split CD4+ cells into a CD45RA+ naive subset and a CD45RA-negative memory subset. Of note for this clone: What it recognizes is unknown.

Deletions cut 0 bases from V and 8 bases from J, with 11 bases between. Germline-derived CDR1 and CDR2 are MDHEN and SYDVKM. This CDR3 region has 15 residues. This table comes from immunoSEQ multiplex PCR, and its TCRdb copy is limited to in-frame clones, with some not included. This sample has 2 million to 2.5 million clones, with around 95% found just once. The chain recombines TRBV28 with TRBJ1-6, with unresolved D. The material sequenced was naive CD4+ T cells sorted from blood. Specified subset: CD45RA+ positively selected. The TCR comes from a man younger than 35 in good health. CDR3 in amino acids: CASSLWGRDDSPLHF. As DNA, the CDR3 is TGTGCCAGCAGTTTATGGGGCCGAGACGATTCACCCCTCCACTTT.